What follows are 21 T cell receptor beta chains derived from one specimen sequenced in a study of cytomegalovirus exposure and HLA in healthy donors. 13 Jbeta primers and 60 Vbeta primers were used for the PCR. The repertoire was sequenced with immunoSEQ multiplex PCR; TCRdb's copy has only in-frame clones and lacks some. The sample includes roughly 130,000 clones, about 80% seen only once; the top ten take approximately 3%. The specimen was PBMCs. The origin of the receptors is a boy aged 2 to 9 in good health and CMV-seronegative.

The chain recombines TRBV10-3 with TRBJ1-1; possibly TRBD1 for D (6 bases). The CDR3 has 16 amino acids. Germline V lookup: CDR1 ENHRY, CDR2 SYGVKD. The V gene lost 3 bases and the J gene lost 4 bases, with 18 bases spanning the gap. CDR3 sequence: CAISEDLRGWSTEAFF. CDR3 DNA: TGTGCCATCAGTGAAGATCTCAGGGGTTGGAGCACTGAAGCTTTCTTT.

The J gene is TRBJ2-1, the V gene TRBV19, with D maybe TRBD2 (6 bases). The CDR3 totals 14 residues. Germline V gives CDR1 LNHDA, CDR2 SQIVND (reference sequence). V was cut by 6 bases and J by 7 bases, with 16 bases left in between. CDR3: CASRSSGVSNEQFF. In DNA form, the CDR3 reads TGTGCCAGTAGGTCATCGGGAGTATCGAATGAGCAGTTCTTC.

The chain uses TRBV19 and TRBJ2-1, with 7 positions matching TRBD1. Germline V CDR1 and CDR2: LNHDA, SQIVND (reference sequence). This CDR3 region has 14 residues. V lost 6 bases to trimming and J lost 8 bases; unmatched junction nucleotides: 10. CDR3 residues: CASSAINRGDEQFF. For the CDR3, the DNA is TGTGCCAGTAGCGCCATTAACAGGGGAGATGAGCAGTTCTTC.

Only one count was recorded for this clone. The chain recombines TRBV7-9 with TRBJ2-7; possibly TRBD1 for D (7 bases). CDR3 length: 16 residues. Germline V gene sequence: CDR1 SEHNR, CDR2 FQNEAQ (reference sequence). Trimming took 5 bases from V and 3 from J, leaving 20 bases between them. DNA for the CDR3: TGTGCCAGCAGCGACTACAGGGGACTCTCAGGCTACGAGCAGTACTTC. Translated: CASSDYRGLSGYEQYF. The whole variable domain, filled in from reference TRBV7-9 and TRBJ2-7, reads DTGVSQNPRHKITKRGQNVTFRCDPISEHNRLYWYRQTLGQGPEFLTYFQNEAQLEKSRLLSDRFSAERPKGSFSTLEIQRTEQGDSAMYLCASSDYRGLSGYEQYFGPGTRLTVT.

This clone was detected a few times. The chain uses TRBV7-8 and TRBJ1-2; 7 bases line up with TRBD1. The CDR3 runs to 15 residues. With 1 base clipped from V and 4 bases from J, the junction kept 6 bases outside the gene matches. Germline-derived CDR1 and CDR2 are SGHVS and FQNEAQ. CDR3 nucleotide sequence: TGTGCCAGCAGCTTAGAGAGGGGGCGCACCTATGGCTACACCTTC. Translation gives CASSLERGRTYGYTF.

The rearrangement uses TRBV4-3 and TRBJ1-5, with 11 bases that match TRBD1. The J segment lost 6 bases and the V segment lost 0 bases, leaving 4 bases of the junction unmatched. Per germline, CDR1 LGHNA and CDR2 YSLEER. The CDR3 consists of 16 residues. The CDR3 region is CASSQDSGTGGQPQHF. The CDR3 region has the DNA TGCGCCAGCAGCCAAGATAGTGGGACAGGGGGTCAGCCCCAGCATTTT.

J is TRBJ2-5 and V is TRBV7-9; D is perhaps TRBD1 (6 bases). V was trimmed by 5 bases and J by 7 bases, leaving 11 bases between them. The CDR3 contains 12 residues. CDR1 is SEHNR and CDR2 is FQNEAQ in the germline V gene (reference sequence). CDR3 sequence (DNA): TGTGCCAGCAGCCAGGACAGCATGACCCAGTACTTC. This encodes CASSQDSMTQYF.

The chain carries TRBV9 and TRBJ2-1, with 9 bases lining up with TRBD2. CDR1 is SGDLS and CDR2 is YYNGEE in the germline V gene. V trimming: 0 bases; J trimming: 3 bases; junction bases outside the gene matches: 4. The CDR3 runs to 16 residues. CDR3 nucleotide sequence: TGTGCCAGCAGCGTAGCCCTAGCGGGGCACTACAATGAGCAGTTCTTC. As protein: CASSVALAGHYNEQFF. Looking up the rest from reference TRBV9 and TRBJ2-1 gives the full variable domain: DSGVTQTPKHLITATGQRVTLRCSPRSGDLSVYWYQQSLDQGLQFLIQYYNGEERAKGNILERFSAQQFPDLHSELNLSSLELGDSALYFCASSVALAGHYNEQFFGPGTRLTVL.

This chain joins TRBV5-4 and TRBJ2-1; TRBD2 matches at 10 bases. The trim removed 4 bases at V and 5 bases at J, leaving 6 bases unmatched. The CDR3 contains 15 residues. Germline assignment: CDR1 SGHNT and CDR2 YYREEE (reference sequence). The CDR3 sequence: CASSLSGLAHNEQFF. The DNA for the CDR3 is TGTGCCAGCAGCCTATCGGGACTAGCGCACAATGAGCAGTTCTTC.

The gene calls are TRBV21-1 and TRBJ2-4; the D call in the table, TRBD2, was not verified against the DNA. TRBV21-1 is a pseudogene segment. The CDR3 totals 16 residues. CDR3 loop: CASSKRGLLAKNIQYF. The CDR3 nucleotides are TGTGCCAGCAGCAAACGGGGGTTATTAGCCAAAAACATTCAGTACTTC.

V usage is TRBV9 and J usage is TRBJ2-1; D is undetermined. Germline V gene sequence: CDR1 SGDLS, CDR2 YYNGEE. V dropped 0 bases and J dropped 5 bases, with 12 bases sitting between them. CDR3 length: 15 residues. The CDR3 sequence is CASSVAPERDNEQFF. In DNA, the CDR3 is TGTGCCAGCAGCGTAGCCCCAGAACGGGACAATGAGCAGTTCTTC.

In DNA, the CDR3 is TGTGCCAGCAGTCGTCCCGGGGTGGCCTACGAGCAGTACTTC. It yields the protein CASSRPGVAYEQYF. V is TRBV6-6 and J is TRBJ2-7; a weak D match, TRBD2 (5 bases). The germline gives CDR1 MNHNY, CDR2 SVGAGI (reference sequence). This CDR3 has 14 amino acids. Deletions cut 5 bases from V and 2 bases from J, with 13 bases between.

This clone appeared a single time. The rearrangement links TRBV18 to TRBJ2-5; weak D call: TRBD1 (6 bases). Trimming took 2 bases from V and 5 from J, leaving 12 bases between them. Per germline, CDR1 KGHSH and CDR2 LQKENI. This CDR3 region has 14 residues. CDR3 DNA sequence: TGTGCCAGCTCACCAAAACAGCAGGGGGAGACCCAGTACTTC. It encodes CASSPKQQGETQYF.

The chain links TRBV10-3 to TRBJ1-3, with D tentatively TRBD1 (5 bases). Trimming took 6 bases from V and 2 from J, leaving 11 bases between them. This CDR3 region has 14 residues. Looked up from germline, CDR1 is ENHRY and CDR2 is SYGVKD. CDR3 amino acids: CAIRSTDAGNTIYF. The CDR3 bases are TGTGCCATCAGATCGACAGACGCTGGAAACACCATATATTTT.

J is TRBJ2-7 and V is TRBV19; 7 bases fit TRBD1. Germline CDR1 reads LNHDA; CDR2 reads SQIVND (reference sequence). Unmatched junction bases numbered 10, after V lost 5 bases and J lost 9 bases. The CDR3 consists of 13 residues. CDR3 DNA: TGTGCCAGTAGTCCTACAGGGGCCTTGGGGCAGTACTTC. Amino acids: CASSPTGALGQYF.

The chain joins TRBV9 to TRBJ2-2, with TRBD2 matching 10 bases. Germline V gene lookup returns CDR1 SGDLS and CDR2 YYNGEE. Trimming cost V 3 bases and J 3 bases; bases outside gene matches: 5. CDR3 length: 16 residues. As DNA, the CDR3 is TGTGCCAGCAGCGAGACTAGCGGGTTATACACCGGGGAGCTGTTTTTT. It codes for CASSETSGLYTGELFF.

The chain recombines TRBV7-9 with TRBJ2-1; 12 bases are a match to TRBD2. Germline-derived CDR1 and CDR2 are SEHNR and FQNEAQ (reference sequence). V was pared by 5 bases and J by 8 bases, with 4 bases of the junction left unmatched. The CDR3 extends over 14 amino acids. The CDR3 sequence is CASSLRLAGDEQFF. The CDR3 DNA reads as TGTGCCAGCAGCCTAAGACTAGCGGGAGATGAGCAGTTCTTC.

This chain joins TRBV4-1 and TRBJ1-1, with D possibly being TRBD1 (6 bases). The length of the CDR3 is 13 residues. Trimming stripped 5 bases from V and 7 bases from J, with 14 bases between. CDR1 is MGHRA and CDR2 is YSYEKL in the germline V gene. CDR3 bases: TGCGCCAGCAGCGTTCGAGGGGGTAGTGAAGCTTTCTTT. Translated, it gives CASSVRGGSEAFF.

The chain joins TRBV9 to TRBJ2-3; TRBD1 is a possible D gene (6 bases). The V end was cut by 3 bases, the J end by 5 bases, with 10 bases between. This CDR3 is built from 13 residues. In germline, CDR1 is SGDLS, CDR2 YYNGEE. DNA for the CDR3: TGTGCCAGCAGCGGATCCAGGGGAGATACGCAGTATTTT. This translates into CASSGSRGDTQYF. Full variable domain (outside the CDR3, taken from reference TRBV9 and TRBJ2-3): DSGVTQTPKHLITATGQRVTLRCSPRSGDLSVYWYQQSLDQGLQFLIQYYNGEERAKGNILERFSAQQFPDLHSELNLSSLELGDSALYFCASSGSRGDTQYFGPGTRLTVL.

This clone was seen a handful of times. The chain uses TRBV2 and TRBJ1-2, with 8 bases identical to TRBD1. In germline, CDR1 is SNHLY, CDR2 FYNNEI. V dropped 8 bases and J dropped 3; count of bases not matched to a gene: 11. The CDR3 spans 15 residues. The CDR3 here is CASRQGHTLYYGYTF. In nucleotides, the CDR3 is TGTGCCAGCCGACAGGGGCACACGCTCTACTATGGCTACACCTTC.

The rearrangement links TRBV4-1 to TRBJ2-2; tentative D call: TRBD2 (6 bases). Germline V gives CDR1 MGHRA, CDR2 YSYEKL. V lost 4 bases and J 1 base, leaving 13 bases between the germline ends. The CDR3 is 16 amino acids. The CDR3 here is CASSPFGGLNTGELFF. Written as DNA, the CDR3 is TGCGCCAGCAGCCCCTTTGGGGGACTGAACACCGGGGAGCTGTTTTTT.